Given below is one T cell receptor (beta chain) in context. Looked up from germline, CDR1 is SGHTA and CDR2 is FQGNSA. CDR3 length: 14 amino acids. V was clipped by 1 base and J by 4 bases; unmatched bases: 2. Assay used: immunoSEQ multiplex PCR; TCRdb lists only in-frame clones, some missing. The data contain under 250,000 clones, 65% to 90% of them singletons. The record originates from a study of blood T cell repertoires in COVID-19. The rearrangement uses TRBV7-2 and TRBJ2-3, with 7 bases fitting TRBD1. The sample taken for sequencing was PBMCs or T cells enriched from blood (not recorded which). The TCR comes from a woman between 50 and 59 years old with acute COVID-19. The CDR3: CASSLGDRPDTQYF. The DNA for the CDR3 is TGTGCCAGCAGCTTAGGGGACAGACCAGATACGCAGTATTTT.